Presented here are 28 T cell receptor beta chains from one specimen sequenced in a study of blood T cell repertoires in COVID-19. Sequencing used immunoSEQ multiplex PCR; TCRdb keeps in-frame clones, though not all of them. The sample has under 250,000 clones, 82% seen once. Sample: peripheral blood. Every receptor here comes from a woman older than 75 with acute or convalescent COVID-19.

The rearrangement joins TRBV28 to TRBJ1-3; TRBD1 aligns across 7 bases. V gave up 5 bases and J gave up 0 bases; unmatched junction bases: 10. This CDR3 contains 17 residues. Germline CDR1 is MDHEN and CDR2 is SYDVKM. CDR3 in DNA: TGTGCCAGCAGTGGAAGTCCGGGACAGAGCTCTGGAAACACCATATATTTT. This codes for CASSGSPGQSSGNTIYF. Full variable domain (remainder filled in from reference TRBV28 and TRBJ1-3): DVKVTQSSRYLVKRTGEKVFLECVQDMDHENMFWYRQDPGLGLRLIYFSYDVKMKEKGDIPEGYSVSREKKERFSLILESASTNQTSMYLCASSGSPGQSSGNTIYFGEGSWLTVV.

The rearrangement links TRBV27 to TRBJ1-4; 10 nucleotides agree with TRBD1. Germline V gives CDR1 MNHEY, CDR2 SMNVEV (reference sequence). V dropped 3 bases and J dropped 5; count of bases not matched to a gene: 0. The length of the CDR3 is 14 residues. The CDR3 DNA follows: TGTGCCAGCAGTTTGGGACAGGGGAATGAAAAACTGTTTTTT. It codes for CASSLGQGNEKLFF.

This chain joins TRBV7-3 and TRBJ2-1; no clear D. This CDR3 spans 15 amino acids. Trimming shortened V by 3 bases and J by 0 bases, and 9 bases separated the two germline ends. Germline CDR1 is SGHTA and CDR2 is FQGTGA. Written as DNA, the CDR3 is TGTGCCAGCAGCTTTATCTTCAGCTCCTACAATGAGCAGTTCTTC. Translated: CASSFIFSSYNEQFF. Based on the CDR3 plus reference TRBV7-3 and TRBJ2-1, the full variable domain is GAGVSQTPSNKVTEKGKYVELRCDPISGHTALYWYRQSLGQGPEFLIYFQGTGAADDSGLPNDRFFAVRPEGSVSTLKIQRTERGDSAVYLCASSFIFSSYNEQFFGPGTRLTVL.

This clone was counted between two and nine times. The chain uses TRBV28 and TRBJ1-5; D is unclear. Deletions cut 11 bases from V and 2 bases from J, with 10 bases between. This CDR3 has 12 residues. From germline, CDR1 is MDHEN and CDR2 SYDVKM. CDR3 in amino acids: CAARGGNQPQHF. The CDR3 region has the DNA TGTGCCGCCAGAGGAGGCAATCAGCCCCAGCATTTT.

The chain links TRBV5-1 to TRBJ1-4; 7 nucleotides agree with TRBD1. The J segment lost 7 bases and the V segment lost 3 bases, leaving 12 bases of the junction unmatched. CDR3 size: 16 residues. From germline, CDR1 is SGHRS and CDR2 YFSETQ. In nucleotides, the CDR3 is TGCGCCAGCAGCTCCGCTGGGGACAGTCTCTTTGAAAAACTGTTTTTT. This gives the protein CASSSAGDSLFEKLFF.

This clone was seen a handful of times. This sequence joins TRBV7-2 and TRBJ1-5, with 12 bases that match TRBD1. V shed 1 base and J 5 bases; nucleotides not matched to a gene: 3. Germline-derived CDR1 and CDR2 are SGHTA and FQGNSA. The CDR3 runs 16 residues. CDR3 protein: CASSLEGTGGDQPQHF. DNA for the CDR3: TGTGCCAGCAGCTTAGAAGGGACAGGGGGCGATCAGCCCCAGCATTTT.

V usage is TRBV24-1 and J usage is TRBJ1-1; D unresolved. Germline V gene sequence: CDR1 KGHDR, CDR2 SFDVKD. V was pared by 5 bases and J by 10 bases, with 13 bases between. The CDR3 is 12 residues long. For the CDR3, the DNA is TGTGCCACCAGTGGACCGGAAGGCGGAGCTTTCTTT. Translation: CATSGPEGGAFF.

The rearrangement links TRBV28 to TRBJ1-1; the match to TRBD1 covers 7 bases. The V gene end was trimmed by 5 bases and the J gene end by 6 bases; junction bases not matched to a gene: 6. From germline, CDR1 is MDHEN and CDR2 SYDVKM. This CDR3 is built from 13 residues. CDR3 sequence reads: CASSPQGVPEAFF. CDR3 DNA: TGTGCCAGCAGTCCCCAGGGGGTCCCTGAAGCTTTCTTT.

This chain uses TRBV5-1 with TRBJ2-1, with TRBD2 matching 7 bases. Unmatched junction bases numbered 6, after V lost 2 bases and J lost 7 bases. The CDR3 runs 14 residues. Germline assignment: CDR1 SGHRS and CDR2 YFSETQ. The CDR3 DNA reads TGCGCCAGCAGCTTTGGGACTACCATGAATGAGCAGTTCTTC. This gives the protein CASSFGTTMNEQFF.

The chain joins TRBV7-2 to TRBJ2-3; TRBD2 is a possible D gene (6 bases). The germline CDR1 and CDR2 sequences are SGHTA and FQGNSA. Trimming removed 4 bases from V and 5 bases from J, with 19 bases in between. This CDR3 comprises 16 residues. CDR3 coding DNA: TGTGCCAGCAGCTCCCAACGGCGGGGACGTCAAGATACGCAGTATTTT. Amino acids: CASSSQRRGRQDTQYF.

This chain joins TRBV6-5 and TRBJ1-1; 9 bases match TRBD1. This CDR3 comprises 14 residues. The V segment lost 6 bases and the J segment 4 bases; nucleotides outside the gene matches: 6. Germline values: CDR1 MNHEY, CDR2 SVGAGI. CDR3 residues: CASRVGQGSTEAFF. The CDR3 DNA sequence: TGTGCCAGCAGGGTGGGACAGGGAAGCACTGAAGCTTTCTTT.

Comments on this clone: Other DNA sequences in this sample translate to the same CDR3. The V call is TRBV9, the J call TRBJ2-5; TRBD2 might be the D (7 bases). The CDR3 consists of 15 residues. Trimming removed 0 bases at V and 0 bases at J, with 9 bases between. Germline CDR1 SGDLS, CDR2 YYNGEE. CDR3 loop: CASSVAGGYQETQYF. The CDR3 DNA reads as TGTGCCAGCAGCGTAGCGGGGGGCTACCAAGAGACCCAGTACTTC. The entire variable domain, with the rest obtained from reference TRBV9 and TRBJ2-5, is as follows: DSGVTQTPKHLITATGQRVTLRCSPRSGDLSVYWYQQSLDQGLQFLIQYYNGEERAKGNILERFSAQQFPDLHSELNLSSLELGDSALYFCASSVAGGYQETQYFGPGTRLLVL.

The chain carries TRBV2 and TRBJ2-7, with D hard to call. Trimming removed 3 bases at V and 6 bases at J, with 9 bases between. This CDR3 spans 12 amino acids. The germline CDR1 and CDR2 sequences are SNHLY and FYNNEI. The CDR3 nucleotides are TGTGCCAGCAGTGATACACCGATCGAGCAGTACTTC. This encodes CASSDTPIEQYF.

The CDR3 loop is CASSLGQGASQPQHF. The CDR3 DNA reads as TGTGCCAGCAGCCTTGGACAGGGGGCGAGTCAGCCCCAGCATTTT. The V and J genes are TRBV6-6 and TRBJ1-5, with 11 bases identical to TRBD1. The germline gives CDR1 MNHNY, CDR2 SVGAGI (reference sequence). The CDR3 has 15 residues. Unmatched junction bases numbered 7, after V lost 6 bases and J lost 6 bases.

The chain employs TRBV18 and TRBJ1-5; possible D gene TRBD1, 6 bases. CDR1 and CDR2 from the germline V gene are KGHSH and LQKENI. The CDR3 is 16 amino acids. Trimming took 4 bases from V and 2 from J, leaving 15 bases between them. CDR3 DNA: TGTGCCAGCTCACAGGCCGGGGGGGCTGGCAATCAGCCCCAGCATTTT. Encoded protein: CASSQAGGAGNQPQHF.

The V call is TRBV29-1, the J call TRBJ1-2, with no clear D. Trimming removed 7 bases from V and 1 base from J, with 7 bases in between. The germline CDR1 and CDR2 sequences are SQVTM and ANQGSEA. The CDR3 extends over 11 amino acids. The CDR3 DNA reads as TGCAGCGCCGACATTAACTATGGCTACACCTTC. Translating gives CSADINYGYTF.

This clone was seen only a few times. The chain uses TRBV28 and TRBJ1-5, with TRBD1 matching 9 bases. Trimming removed 5 bases from V and 7 bases from J; junction bases left unmatched: 9. The CDR3 has 15 residues. The germline gives CDR1 MDHEN, CDR2 SYDVKM. The CDR3 is CASSAEQGARQPQHF. The CDR3 DNA follows: TGTGCCAGCAGTGCAGAACAGGGGGCGAGGCAGCCCCAGCATTTT.

The chain recombines TRBV5-1 with TRBJ1-1; no clear D gene. Germline values: CDR1 SGHRS, CDR2 YFSETQ. V lost 0 bases, J lost 1 base, and 7 bases lay in between. The CDR3 length is 14 residues. The CDR3 DNA follows: TGCGCCAGCAGCTTGGTCGGGGAGAACACTGAAGCTTTCTTT. Its translation is CASSLVGENTEAFF.

This sequence joins TRBV7-9 and TRBJ1-2, with D perhaps TRBD1 (6 bases). In germline, CDR1 is SEHNR, CDR2 FQNEAQ (reference sequence). The CDR3 is 13 residues long. V lost 5 bases to trimming and J lost 4 bases, with 11 bases between them. This CDR3 is CASSITGPYGYTF. The CDR3 bases are TGTGCCAGCAGCATAACAGGGCCCTATGGCTACACCTTC.

The CDR3 region is CASSPMGGQETQYF. The CDR3 DNA reads as TGTGCCAGCAGCCCCATGGGGGGGCAAGAGACCCAGTACTTC. This chain uses TRBV11-2 with TRBJ2-5, with 7 nucleotides matching TRBD2. Per germline, CDR1 SGHAT and CDR2 FQNNGV. The CDR3 has 14 residues. Trimming cost V 5 bases and J 2 bases; bases outside gene matches: 5.

In this sample, this clone turned up once. The V gene is TRBV3-1 (or the pseudogene TRBV3-2), the J gene TRBJ1-1; no reliable D call. Between the trimmed V and J ends, which lost 1 base and 5 bases, there was a span of 2 bases. Germline V gives CDR1 LGHDT, CDR2 YNNKEL (reference sequence). The length of the CDR3 is 11 residues. The CDR3 here is CASSQATEAFF. The CDR3 bases are TGTGCCAGCAGCCAAGCTACTGAAGCTTTCTTT.

The chain has TRBV19 and TRBJ2-2, with 9 positions matching TRBD2. In germline, CDR1 is LNHDA, CDR2 SQIVND (reference sequence). V lost 5 bases and J lost 4; bases outside the gene matches: 8. This CDR3 has 16 residues. Here the CDR3 reads CASSPRVAGVTGELFF. DNA of the CDR3: TGTGCCAGTAGTCCCCGGGTAGCGGGGGTCACCGGGGAGCTGTTTTTT.

The rearrangement joins TRBV2 to TRBJ2-1; weak D call: TRBD2 (5 bases). This CDR3 contains 14 residues. Germline CDR1 and CDR2: SNHLY and FYNNEI. The V and J ends lost 6 bases and 1 base respectively, with 10 bases between them. The CDR3 bases are TGTGCCAGCAGCCCCGAGGGTTCCTACAATGAGCAGTTCTTC. Encoded protein: CASSPEGSYNEQFF.

This chain joins TRBV10-2 and TRBJ2-4; TRBD2 aligns across 10 bases. J gave up 7 bases and V 2 bases, and 5 bases lay outside the gene matches. The CDR3 has 15 residues. CDR1 is WSHSY and CDR2 is SAAADI in the germline V gene. The DNA for the CDR3 is TGCGCCAGCAGTGAGATTAGTAGCGGGGGGAACATTCAGTACTTC. Its translation: CASSEISSGGNIQYF.

The chain links TRBV19 to TRBJ1-1, with D hard to call. CDR1 is LNHDA, CDR2 SQIVND, per germline (reference sequence). Trimming took 5 bases from V and 0 from J, leaving 4 bases between them. The CDR3 spans 12 residues. Here the CDR3 DNA reads TGTGCCAGTAGTCTTCTGAACACTGAAGCTTTCTTT. Translated, it gives CASSLLNTEAFF.

The rearrangement links TRBV30 to TRBJ1-4; maybe TRBD1 (6 bases). The CDR3 totals 15 residues. CDR1 is GTSNPN, CDR2 SVGIG, per germline (reference sequence). V was shortened by 2 bases and J by 5 bases, with 15 bases between the two germline ends. CDR3: CAWSKGKTGNEKLFF. The CDR3, as DNA: TGTGCCTGGAGTAAGGGGAAAACAGGGAATGAAAAACTGTTTTTT.

The chain links TRBV7-3 to TRBJ1-1, with a possible D match to TRBD1 (5 bases). V was shortened by 3 bases and J by 0 bases, with 8 bases between the two germline ends. Germline-derived CDR1 and CDR2 are SGHTA and FQGTGA. This CDR3 contains 14 residues. This CDR3 is CASSFRALNTEAFF. The CDR3 nucleotides read TGTGCCAGCAGCTTCAGGGCCCTGAACACTGAAGCTTTCTTT.

This chain joins TRBV5-1 and TRBJ2-2, with D possibly being TRBD2 (5 bases). CDR1 SGHRS and CDR2 YFSETQ come from the germline V gene. The CDR3 is made up of 14 amino acids. The V gene lost 1 base and the J gene lost 7 bases, with 11 bases spanning the gap. CDR3 coding DNA: TGCGCCAGCAGCTTGACCCGGGATCGCGGGGAGCTGTTTTTT. Protein sequence: CASSLTRDRGELFF. Variable domain in full (rest from reference TRBV5-1 and TRBJ2-2): KAGVTQTPRYLIKTRGQQVTLSCSPISGHRSVSWYQQTPGQGLQFLFEYFSETQRNKGNFPGRFSGRQFSNSRSEMNVSTLELGDSALYLCASSLTRDRGELFFGEGSRLTVL.